The 3 T cell receptor beta chains presented below share a single source sample, sequenced in a study of blood T cell repertoires in COVID-19. The data were produced by immunoSEQ multiplex PCR, yet TCRdb's version contains in-frame clones alone and is incomplete. The sample includes fewer than 55,000 clones, about 90% seen only once; the top ten take approximately 8.1%. Sequences were obtained from peripheral blood. The receptors come from a man older than 75 with active or convalescent COVID-19.

The J gene is TRBJ2-5, the V gene TRBV29-1; D is possibly TRBD1 (6 bases). This CDR3 comprises 12 residues. CDR1 and CDR2 (germline): SQVTM, ANQGSEA. V was clipped by 6 bases and J by 0 bases, with 8 bases between them. CDR3 loop: CSVRTDQETQYF. DNA for the CDR3: TGCAGCGTCCGGACAGACCAAGAGACCCAGTACTTC. The full variable domain, with the rest looked up from reference TRBV29-1 and TRBJ2-5, is SAVISQKPSRDICQRGTSLTIQCQVDSQVTMMFWYRQQPGQSLTLIATANQGSEATYESGFVIDKFPISRPNLTFSTLTVSNMSPEDSSIYLCSVRTDQETQYFGPGTRLLVL.

The chain combines TRBV5-1 with TRBJ2-3; D gene ambiguous. Between the trimmed V and J ends, which lost 0 bases and 0 bases, there was a span of 5 bases. The V gene's germline CDR1 is SGHRS and CDR2 YFSETQ. The CDR3 loop spans 14 amino acids. This CDR3 reads CASSLETSTDTQYF. DNA of the CDR3: TGCGCCAGCAGCTTGGAGACTAGCACAGATACGCAGTATTTT.

The CDR3 spells CASSTARGQGTEAFF. In DNA form, the CDR3 reads TGTGCCAGTAGTACAGCCAGGGGGCAAGGAACTGAAGCTTTCTTT. V gene TRBV19 combines with J gene TRBJ1-1; 8 nucleotides align to TRBD1. V shed 4 bases and J 5 bases; nucleotides not matched to a gene: 9. Germline V gives CDR1 LNHDA, CDR2 SQIVND (reference sequence). CDR3 size: 15 residues.